A single sample gave rise to the 16 T cell receptor beta chains below, sequenced in a study of T cell changes during pregnancy in multiple sclerosis. Measured with immunoSEQ multiplex PCR; TCRdb has only the in-frame clones, and not every one. The repertoire consists of tens of thousands of clones, with roughly 94% occurring once and the leading ten covering approximately 0.18%. The sample in question was CD4+ T cells from peripheral blood mononuclear cells, obtained in the second trimester of pregnancy. The receptors were sampled from a female donor with multiple sclerosis, enrolled in a pregnancy study.

The V call is TRBV5-8, the J call TRBJ2-7, with 7 bases that match TRBD2. Germline trimming cut 2 bases from V and 0 bases from J; bases unmatched to any gene: 14. The CDR3 spans 18 residues. The germline CDR1 and CDR2 sequences are SGHTS and YDEGEE. CDR3 DNA: TGTGCCAGCAGCTTTTACCGAGCGGGAATCCCTCTCTCCTACGAGCAGTACTTC. This codes for CASSFYRAGIPLSYEQYF.

The gene calls are TRBV5-1 and TRBJ1-1, with 9 positions matching TRBD1. The CDR3 is 16 residues long. CDR1 SGHRS and CDR2 YFSETQ come from the germline V gene. The J segment lost 0 bases and the V segment lost 3 bases, leaving 6 bases of the junction unmatched. CDR3 in amino acids: CASSSGTGKMNTEAFF. CDR3 sequence (DNA): TGCGCCAGCAGCTCTGGGACAGGGAAGATGAACACTGAAGCTTTCTTT.

The gene calls are TRBV30 and TRBJ1-5, with a possible D match to TRBD1 (5 bases). Germline CDR1 reads GTSNPN; CDR2 reads SVGIG (reference sequence). Trimming pared 1 base from V and 7 bases from J, leaving 14 bases between. The CDR3 covers 14 residues. The CDR3 DNA reads TGTGCCTGGAGTGGTACGGGGGGTGACCAGCCCCAGCATTTT. It translates to CAWSGTGGDQPQHF.

The V and J genes are TRBV6-5 and TRBJ1-1, with a possible D match to TRBD1 (6 bases). The CDR3 sequence is 14 residues long. Trimming removed 2 bases from V and 0 bases from J, with 7 bases in between. From germline, CDR1 is MNHEY and CDR2 SVGAGI. The CDR3 reads CASSYGTMNTEAFF. CDR3 nucleotides: TGTGCCAGCAGTTACGGGACAATGAACACTGAAGCTTTCTTT.

V is TRBV2 and J is TRBJ2-5, with D unresolved. V lost 7 bases to trimming and J lost 1 base, with 10 bases between them. The CDR3 consists of 13 residues. Per germline, CDR1 SNHLY and CDR2 FYNNEI. The CDR3 sequence is CASNGGVQETQYF. The DNA for the CDR3 is TGTGCCAGCAACGGCGGAGTCCAAGAGACCCAGTACTTC.

This sequence joins TRBV18 and TRBJ2-7; 13 bases agree with TRBD2. The CDR3 has 15 residues. Germline CDR1 reads KGHSH; CDR2 reads LQKENI. V was clipped by 4 bases and J by 5 bases; unmatched bases: 5. CDR3 in amino acids: CASSLGLAGVDEQYF. In DNA, the CDR3 is TGTGCCAGCTCACTCGGACTAGCGGGAGTAGACGAGCAGTACTTC.

V usage is TRBV27 and J usage is TRBJ2-7; TRBD1 agrees at 7 bases. J was trimmed by 4 bases and V by 0 bases; bases with no gene match: 9. CDR3 length equals 16 residues. Looked up from germline, CDR1 is MNHEY and CDR2 is SMNVEV (reference sequence). CDR3 protein: CASSLSVTGWAYEQYF. In nucleotides, the CDR3 is TGTGCCAGCAGTTTATCGGTGACAGGGTGGGCGTACGAGCAGTACTTC.

The CDR3, as DNA: TGTGCCAGCAGACTAAGGGGGAGAGAGGATCAGCCCCAGCATTTT. Residues: CASRLRGREDQPQHF. V gene TRBV5-6 combines with J gene TRBJ1-5, with a possible D match to TRBD1 (6 bases). The CDR3 runs 15 residues. V was cut by 5 bases and J by 5 bases, with 17 bases left in between. CDR1 is SGHDT and CDR2 is YYEEEE in the germline V gene.

The gene calls are TRBV11-2 and TRBJ2-5, with D perhaps matching TRBD1 (5 bases). V was clipped by 5 bases and J by 4 bases, with 14 bases between them. Per the germline V gene, CDR1 is SGHAT and CDR2 is FQNNGV. The CDR3 covers 14 residues. For the CDR3, the DNA is TGTGCCAGCAGCCTGACAGTAGCTACAGAGACCCAGTACTTC. Its translation is CASSLTVATETQYF.

This clone has just a few counts. This chain joins TRBV5-1 and TRBJ1-1; no definite D call. Between the trimmed V and J ends, which lost 2 bases and 4 bases, there was a span of 9 bases. Germline CDR1 reads SGHRS; CDR2 reads YFSETQ. This CDR3 is 13 amino acids long. The CDR3, as DNA: TGCGCCAGCAGCTTAAGAGTTGCCACTGAAGCTTTCTTT. Its protein is CASSLRVATEAFF.

This chain joins TRBV6-1 and TRBJ2-5; tentatively, D is TRBD1 (6 bases). Per the germline V gene, CDR1 is MNHNS and CDR2 is SASEGT. The CDR3 is made up of 15 amino acids. Trimming pared 4 bases from V and 5 bases from J, leaving 17 bases between. CDR3 DNA: TGTGCCAGCAGTGGGGGAATACAGGGATGGGAGACCCAGTACTTC. Translated, it gives CASSGGIQGWETQYF.

The chain recombines TRBV6-1 with TRBJ1-6; TRBD1 might be the D (6 bases). This CDR3 is built from 19 residues. Looked up from germline, CDR1 is MNHNS and CDR2 is SASEGT. Trimming left V 4 bases short and J 1 base short, with 20 bases between. The CDR3 loop is CASSATPRQAVSYNSPLHF. CDR3 DNA: TGTGCCAGCAGTGCCACTCCTCGACAGGCAGTTTCCTATAATTCACCCCTCCACTTT.

V usage is TRBV7-2 and J usage is TRBJ2-7, with TRBD1 matching over 8 bases. V shed 4 bases and J 3 bases; nucleotides not matched to a gene: 2. The CDR3 consists of 13 residues. Per germline, CDR1 SGHTA and CDR2 FQGNSA. The CDR3 nucleotides read TGTGCCAGCAGCTCCGGGACAGGCTACGAGCAGTACTTC. It codes for CASSSGTGYEQYF.

This chain connects TRBV6-5 to TRBJ2-3; D might be TRBD2 (6 bases). V dropped 5 bases and J dropped 2 bases, with 11 bases sitting between them. CDR1 and CDR2 from the germline V gene are MNHEY and SVGAGI. There are 14 residues in the CDR3. The CDR3 is CASSARDSTDTQYF. DNA for the CDR3: TGTGCCAGCAGTGCCCGGGACTCCACAGATACGCAGTATTTT.

The chain uses TRBV4-1 and TRBJ1-5; D may be TRBD1 (5 bases). Trimming removed 3 bases from V and 7 bases from J, with 16 bases in between. The germline V gene has CDR1 MGHRA and CDR2 YSYEKL. There are 15 residues in the CDR3. For the CDR3, the DNA is TGCGCCAGCAGCCATCCCGCGACAGTACCCCAGCCCCAGCATTTT. Residues: CASSHPATVPQPQHF.

This clone appeared once. The V and J genes are TRBV5-1 and TRBJ2-2, with TRBD2 identical over 10 bases. Losses at the gene ends were 2 bases for V and 2 bases for J; bases not matched to a gene: 3. The CDR3 contains 16 residues. CDR1 SGHRS and CDR2 YFSETQ come from the germline V gene. In nucleotides, the CDR3 is TGCGCCAGCAGCTTTGCTAGCGGGGGAAACACCGGGGAGCTGTTTTTT. Translation: CASSFASGGNTGELFF.